The rows below give T cell receptor beta chains drawn from one sample of a study of regulatory T cells in long-lasting Graves disease. TCRdb reprocessed the multiplex PCR reads with MiXCR, giving one entry per CDR3 protein. Altogether approximately 400,000 distinct CDR3 sequences are present, around a sixth being singletons, with the ten largest covering about 24%. The source material was peripheral blood mononuclear cells (PBMCs), sampled at new diagnosis, from a patient treated with antithyroid drugs. These receptors were obtained from a female donor with Graves disease. CDR3s include the opening cysteine and the closing phenylalanine or tryptophan. The D gene is left open where the match is weak. Not all rows give a size; the values are once, few, many and, for expanded clones, a class.

j_gene | d_gene | abundance | v_gene | CDR3nt | CDR3aa
TRBJ2-1 | TRBD1 | - | TRBV12-3/TRBV12-4 | TGTGCCAGCACCCGTGGACAGGGGGCTATCTATGAGCAGTTCTTC | CASTRGQGAIYEQFF
TRBJ2-7 | - | many | TRBV20-1 | TGCAGTGCCCCACCCGGGACAAGTTACTACGAGCAGTACTTC | CSAPPGTSYYEQYF
TRBJ1-2 | TRBD1 | few | TRBV12-3/TRBV12-4 | TGTGCCAGCAGCCGACCCTTCGACAGGGGCAGCTATGGCTACACCTTC | CASSRPFDRGSYGYTF
TRBJ2-3 | - | - | TRBV19 | TGTGCCAGTAGTATTAGGGGACCCCCCACAGATACGCAGTATTTT | CASSIRGPPTDTQYF
TRBJ2-1 | TRBD1 | few | TRBV6-2/TRBV6-3 | TGTGCCAGCAGTCTGGGACAGTATTCGGGCGAGCAGTTCTTC | CASSLGQYSGEQFF
TRBJ2-2 | - | many | TRBV7-9 | TGTGCCAGCAGCGGCCGAGGAACCGGGGAGCTGTTTTTT | CASSGRGTGELFF
TRBJ2-1 | - | - | TRBV7-2 | TGTGCCAGCAGATTTACCGGGACTGCCCCCTACAATGAGCAGTTCTTC | CASRFTGTAPYNEQFF
TRBJ2-1 | TRBD1 | once | TRBV11-1 | TGTGCCAGCAGCTTTCGTTCAGGGACAGGGTACGACAATGAGCAGTTCTTC | CASSFRSGTGYDNEQFF
TRBJ1-2 | - | many | TRBV6-1 | TGTGCCACCGGGGTAGAGGGTGGCTACACCTTC | CATGVEGGYTF
TRBJ2-7 | - | many | TRBV6-1 | TGTGCCAGCAGCCCCGCCCGGGCAGGGCTCGACGAGCAGTACTTC | CASSPARAGLDEQYF
TRBJ2-2 | - | many | TRBV28 | TGTGCCAGCAGTTTACAGGGCATGGCTGGGCGGCTGTTTTTT | CASSLQGMAGRLFF
TRBJ2-1 | TRBD2 | many | TRBV20-1 | TGCAGTGCTAGAGAAGTTGCGGGAGGGAACTACAATGAGCAGTTCTTC | CSAREVAGGNYNEQFF
TRBJ1-2 | - | many | TRBV2 | TGTGCCAGCTGGGGATTCTATGGCTACACCTTC | CASWGFYGYTF
TRBJ2-2 | - | many | TRBV27 | TGTGCCAGCAGTTCGCGACCTCGGGGGGAGCTGTTTTTT | CASSSRPRGELFF
TRBJ2-2 | - | - | TRBV6-1 | TGTGCCAGCAGCCATAGGCCACTAGAGTTCACCGGGGAGCTGTTTTTT | CASSHRPLEFTGELFF
TRBJ2-1 | TRBD2 | - | TRBV20-1 | TGCAGTACCCCCCCGACTAGCGGGAGTGCCGTGCTCGATGAGCAGTTCTTC | CSTPPTSGSAVLDEQFF
TRBJ1-1 | - | many | TRBV6-5 | TGTGCCAGCAGTTATAGCACCCGGGATTCTCTGAACACTGAAGCTTTCTTT | CASSYSTRDSLNTEAFF
TRBJ2-4 | TRBD1 | many | TRBV20-1 | TGCAGTGCTATCCGACAGGGGCGGAACATTCAGTACTTC | CSAIRQGRNIQYF
TRBJ2-3 | - | many | TRBV5-1 | TGCGCCAGCAGCTTTCAGGGGGGCGCAGATACGCAGTATTTT | CASSFQGGADTQYF
TRBJ2-1 | - | - | TRBV6-1 | TGTGCCAGCAGTGAAGAAGGGCACAGGTCCTACAATGAGCAGTTCTTC | CASSEEGHRSYNEQFF
TRBJ1-1 | - | many | TRBV5-1 | TGTGCCAGCAGCCTGACAGAGAACACTGAAGCTTTCTTT | CASSLTENTEAFF
TRBJ2-1 | TRBD2 | many | TRBV10-3 | TGTGCCATCAGTGAAGGGCGGGGGGCCTTCAATGAGCAGTTCTTC | CAISEGRGAFNEQFF
TRBJ2-3 | TRBD2 | - | TRBV7-8 | TGTGCCAGCAGCCCACGTGGGGCTAGCGGGTTAGCTAGCACAGATTTGCAGTATTTT | CASSPRGASGLASTDLQYF
TRBJ1-2 | - | many | TRBV25-1 | TGTGCCAGCAGTGGGAGGGCGGCCGGCTACACCTTC | CASSGRAAGYTF
TRBJ1-6 | - | many | TRBV12-3/TRBV12-4 | TGTGCCAGCAGTTTATCGGGGGGCAACAATTCACCCCTCCACTTT | CASSLSGGNNSPLHF
TRBJ1-4 | - | many | TRBV7-9 | TGTGCCAGCAGCTTAGACGCCGAGTTTTTGGGCGAAAAACTGTTTTTT | CASSLDAEFLGEKLFF
TRBJ1-5 | - | - | TRBV14 | TGTGCCAGCAGCCAACTCAGGGGTCAGCCCCAGCATTTT | CASSQLRGQPQHF
TRBJ2-7 | - | few | TRBV5-1 | TGCGCCAGCAGCTTCCGGGCAAACTACGAGCAGTACTTC | CASSFRANYEQYF
TRBJ2-6 | - | many | TRBV7-3 | TGTGCCAGCAGCTCGGGACGGCCAGCCTCTGGGGCCAACGTCCTGACTTTC | CASSSGRPASGANVLTF
TRBJ2-1 | - | many | TRBV11-2 | TGTGCCAGCAGCTTATACGGTCTCCTAGTTGGGTACAATGAGCAGTTCTTC | CASSLYGLLVGYNEQFF
TRBJ2-5 | TRBD2 | many | TRBV28 | TGTGCCAGCAGACTTAATGAAGCGGGAGTCGGCGAGACCCAGTACTTC | CASRLNEAGVGETQYF
TRBJ1-6 | - | many | TRBV7-2 | TGTGCCAGCAGCTTAGACGGGGGTAGTCCACCCCTCCACTTT | CASSLDGGSPPLHF
TRBJ1-2 | - | many | TRBV5-1 | TGCGCCAGCAGCAGAGGGGGGAGCGGCTATGGCTACACCTTC | CASSRGGSGYGYTF
TRBJ1-5 | TRBD1 | many | TRBV3-1 | TGTGCCAGCGGCGGGACAGGGATGCAGCCCCAGCATTTT | CASGGTGMQPQHF
TRBJ2-7 | TRBD2 | many | TRBV27 | TGTGCCAGCAGTTACACTAGCGGGATGGGAAACAACGAGCAGTACTTC | CASSYTSGMGNNEQYF
TRBJ2-7 | - | - | TRBV7-2 | TGTGCCAGCTCCTACAGGGAGTCGAATGAGGAGCAGTACTTC | CASSYRESNEEQYF
TRBJ2-3 | - | many | TRBV27 | TGTGCCAGCACTTCACCGGGACTCACAGATACGCAGTATTTT | CASTSPGLTDTQYF
TRBJ1-5 | - | many | TRBV20-1 | TGCAGTGCTAGGGGACCCGGGACATCCCTTCAGCCCCAGCATTTT | CSARGPGTSLQPQHF
TRBJ2-2 | - | few | TRBV7-3 | TGTGCCAGCAGCTCGTCGGCGGGGGCCCTCGGGGAGCTGTTTTTT | CASSSSAGALGELFF
TRBJ2-1 | - | few | TRBV7-9 | TGTGCCAGCAGCCAGGGACTTTCTACCTACAATGAGCAGTTCTTC | CASSQGLSTYNEQFF
TRBJ2-1 | TRBD1 | few | TRBV11-1 | TGTGCCAGCGGCATCGACAGGGGGTACAATGAGCAGTTCTTC | CASGIDRGYNEQFF
TRBJ2-5 | - | many | TRBV7-9 | TGTGCCAGCAGCTTCGGCCTGAGGGAGACCCAGTACTTC | CASSFGLRETQYF
TRBJ1-2 | TRBD1 | - | TRBV28 | TGTGCCAGCAGTTCAGGGACAGGGGGCGGAATCTATGGCTACACCTTC | CASSSGTGGGIYGYTF
TRBJ2-5 | TRBD2 | - | TRBV27 | TGTGCCAGCAGAGCCGGGACTAGCGGGACGGAGACCCAGTACTTC | CASRAGTSGTETQYF
TRBJ1-5 | TRBD1 | many | TRBV6-2/TRBV6-3 | TGTGCCACCCAGGGACAGGGGGTTCAGCCCCAGCATTTT | CATQGQGVQPQHF
TRBJ2-1 | - | many | TRBV29-1 | TGCAGCGTTGAGGGTCGGACAGCTGCCTACAATGAGCAGTTCTTC | CSVEGRTAAYNEQFF
TRBJ2-3 | - | - | TRBV28 | TGTGCCACGACGCCCAGCGGAGTTGCAGATACGCAGTATTTT | CATTPSGVADTQYF
TRBJ2-1 | TRBD2 | - | TRBV6-2/TRBV6-3 | TGTGCCAGCAGGTCTGCGGGGGGAAATTCCTACAATGAGCAGTTCTTC | CASRSAGGNSYNEQFF
TRBJ2-2 | - | few | TRBV7-3 | TGTGCCAGCAGCTTAAGTGGAGGTGCCGGGGAGCTGTTTTTT | CASSLSGGAGELFF
TRBJ2-1 | - | - | TRBV20-1 | TGCAGTGCTAGAGATCTCGGCAGGGTGGAGGAGCAGTTCTTC | CSARDLGRVEEQFF
TRBJ2-2 | - | many | TRBV15 | TGTGCCACCAGCAGAGATGAAGGCTTATACACCGGGGAGCTGTTTTTT | CATSRDEGLYTGELFF
TRBJ2-2 | - | - | TRBV19 | TGTGCCAGTAAAAGAGGGTTTGACGCCGGGGAGCTGTTTTTT | CASKRGFDAGELFF
TRBJ1-2 | TRBD1 | few | TRBV27 | TGTGCCAGCAGTCCCGGGACAGGGGGCGCGATCTATGGCTACACCTTC | CASSPGTGGAIYGYTF
TRBJ1-2 | - | many | TRBV10-3 | TGTGCCATCAAGCAGGAGCCTAACTATGGCTACACCTTC | CAIKQEPNYGYTF
TRBJ2-1 | - | few | TRBV13 | TGTGCCAGCAGCTCATTCTTGGACAGTCTTAATGAGCAGTTCTTC | CASSSFLDSLNEQFF
TRBJ2-6 | - | many | TRBV6-1 | TGTGCCAGCACCCAAGACTCTGGGGCCAACGTCCTGACTTTC | CASTQDSGANVLTF
TRBJ1-1 | TRBD1 | - | TRBV4-2 | TGTGCCAGCAGCCAGGGGACAGACGATTTTGAAGCTTTCTTT | CASSQGTDDFEAFF
TRBJ2-3 | TRBD1 | many | TRBV4-3 | TGCGCCAGCAGCCAAGATGGGAGACAGGGGTTCGATACGCAGTATTTT | CASSQDGRQGFDTQYF
TRBJ2-2 | - | many | TRBV30 | TGTGCCTCGGGCACCGGGGAGCTGTTTTTT | CASGTGELFF
TRBJ1-1 | TRBD1 | - | TRBV20-1 | TGCAGTGCCCCTCCCCGGGACAGTGAAGCTTTCTTT | CSAPPRDSEAFF